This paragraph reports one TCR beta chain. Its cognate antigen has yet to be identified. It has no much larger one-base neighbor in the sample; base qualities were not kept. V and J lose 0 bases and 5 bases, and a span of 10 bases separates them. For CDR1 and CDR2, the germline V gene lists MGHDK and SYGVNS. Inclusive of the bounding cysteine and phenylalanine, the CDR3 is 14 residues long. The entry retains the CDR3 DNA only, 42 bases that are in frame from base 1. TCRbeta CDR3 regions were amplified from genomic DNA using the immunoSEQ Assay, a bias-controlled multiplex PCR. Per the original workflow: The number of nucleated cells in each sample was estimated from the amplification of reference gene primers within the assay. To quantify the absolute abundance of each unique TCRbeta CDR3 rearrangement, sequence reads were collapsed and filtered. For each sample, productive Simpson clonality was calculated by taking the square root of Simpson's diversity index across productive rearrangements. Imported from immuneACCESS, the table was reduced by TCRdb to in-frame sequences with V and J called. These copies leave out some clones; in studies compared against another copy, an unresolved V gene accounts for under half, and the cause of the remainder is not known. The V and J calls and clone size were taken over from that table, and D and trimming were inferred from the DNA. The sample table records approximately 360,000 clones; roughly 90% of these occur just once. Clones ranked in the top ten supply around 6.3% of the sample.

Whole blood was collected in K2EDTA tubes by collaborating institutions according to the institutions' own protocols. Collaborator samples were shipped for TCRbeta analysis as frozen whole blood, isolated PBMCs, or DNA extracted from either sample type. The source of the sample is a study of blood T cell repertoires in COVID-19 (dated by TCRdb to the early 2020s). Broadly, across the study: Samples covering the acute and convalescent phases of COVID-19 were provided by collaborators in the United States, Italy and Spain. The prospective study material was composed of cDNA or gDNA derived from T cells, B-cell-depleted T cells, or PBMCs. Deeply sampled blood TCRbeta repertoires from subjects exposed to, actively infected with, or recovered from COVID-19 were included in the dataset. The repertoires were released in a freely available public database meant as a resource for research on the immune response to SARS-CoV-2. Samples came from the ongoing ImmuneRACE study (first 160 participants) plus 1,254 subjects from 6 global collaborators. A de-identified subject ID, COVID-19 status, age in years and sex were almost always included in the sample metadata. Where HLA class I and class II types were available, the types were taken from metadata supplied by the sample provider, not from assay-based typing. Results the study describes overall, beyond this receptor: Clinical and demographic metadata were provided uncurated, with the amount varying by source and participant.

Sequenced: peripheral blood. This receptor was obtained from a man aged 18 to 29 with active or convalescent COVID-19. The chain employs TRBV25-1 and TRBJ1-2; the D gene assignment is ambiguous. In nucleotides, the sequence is TGTGCCAGCAGTGAATATAGCAGCGTTTATGGCTACACCTTC. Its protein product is CASSEYSSVYGYTF.